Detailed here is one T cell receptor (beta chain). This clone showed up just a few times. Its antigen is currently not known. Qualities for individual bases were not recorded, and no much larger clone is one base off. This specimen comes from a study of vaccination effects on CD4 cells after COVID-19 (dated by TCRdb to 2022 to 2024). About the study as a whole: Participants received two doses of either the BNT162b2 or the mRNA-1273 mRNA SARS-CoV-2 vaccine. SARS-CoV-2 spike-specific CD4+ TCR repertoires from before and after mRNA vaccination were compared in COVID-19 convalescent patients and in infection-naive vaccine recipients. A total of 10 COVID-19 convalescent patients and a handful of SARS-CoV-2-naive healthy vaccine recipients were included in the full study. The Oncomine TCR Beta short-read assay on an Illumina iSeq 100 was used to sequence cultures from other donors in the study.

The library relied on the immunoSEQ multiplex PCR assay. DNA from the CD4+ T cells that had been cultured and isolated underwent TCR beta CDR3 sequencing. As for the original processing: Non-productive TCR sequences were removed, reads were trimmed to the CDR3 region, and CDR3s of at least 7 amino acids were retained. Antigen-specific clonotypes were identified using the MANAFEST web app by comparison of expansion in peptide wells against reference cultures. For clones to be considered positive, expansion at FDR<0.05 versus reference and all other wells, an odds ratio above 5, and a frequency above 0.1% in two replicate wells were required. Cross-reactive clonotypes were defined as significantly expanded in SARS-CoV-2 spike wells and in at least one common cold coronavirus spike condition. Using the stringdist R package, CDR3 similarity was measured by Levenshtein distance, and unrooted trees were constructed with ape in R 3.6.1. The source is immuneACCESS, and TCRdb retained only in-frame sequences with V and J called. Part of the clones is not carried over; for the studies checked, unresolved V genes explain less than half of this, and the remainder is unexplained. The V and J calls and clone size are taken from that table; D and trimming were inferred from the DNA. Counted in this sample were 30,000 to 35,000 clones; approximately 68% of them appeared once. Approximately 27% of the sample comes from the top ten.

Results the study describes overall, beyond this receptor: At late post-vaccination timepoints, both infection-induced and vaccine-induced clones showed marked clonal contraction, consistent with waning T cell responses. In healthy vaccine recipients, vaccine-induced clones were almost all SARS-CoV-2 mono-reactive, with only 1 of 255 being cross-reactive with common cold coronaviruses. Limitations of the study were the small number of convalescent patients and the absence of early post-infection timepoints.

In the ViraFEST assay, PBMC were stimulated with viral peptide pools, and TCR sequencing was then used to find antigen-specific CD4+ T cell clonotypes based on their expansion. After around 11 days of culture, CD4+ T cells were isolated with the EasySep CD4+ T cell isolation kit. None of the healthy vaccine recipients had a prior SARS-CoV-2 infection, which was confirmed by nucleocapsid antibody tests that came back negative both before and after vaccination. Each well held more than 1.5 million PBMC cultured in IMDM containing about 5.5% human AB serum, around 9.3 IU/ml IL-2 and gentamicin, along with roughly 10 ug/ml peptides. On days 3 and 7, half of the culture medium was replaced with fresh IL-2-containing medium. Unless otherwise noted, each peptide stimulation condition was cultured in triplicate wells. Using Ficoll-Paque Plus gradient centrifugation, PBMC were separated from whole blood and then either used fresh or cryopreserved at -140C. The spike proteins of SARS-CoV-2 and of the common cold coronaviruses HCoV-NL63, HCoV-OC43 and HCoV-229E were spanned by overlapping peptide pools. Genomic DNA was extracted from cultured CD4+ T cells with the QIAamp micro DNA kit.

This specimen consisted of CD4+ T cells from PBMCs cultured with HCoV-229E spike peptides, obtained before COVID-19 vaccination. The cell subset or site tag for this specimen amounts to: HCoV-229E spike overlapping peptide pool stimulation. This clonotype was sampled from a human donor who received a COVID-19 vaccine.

CDR3 region: CASRTRDRGSGNTIYF. Here is the DNA: TGTGCCAGCAGAACCCGGGACAGGGGTTCTGGAAACACCATATATTTT. The rearrangement joined TRBV2 to TRBJ1-3; a stretch of 10 junction bases matches TRBD1. The germline V gene sets CDR1 to SNHLY and CDR2 to FYNNEI. Trimming takes 6 bases off V and 1 base off J; junction bases not matched to a gene: 6. Taken from cysteine to phenylalanine, the CDR3 has 16 residues. This entry keeps only the CDR3 DNA: 48 bases, framed from base 1.